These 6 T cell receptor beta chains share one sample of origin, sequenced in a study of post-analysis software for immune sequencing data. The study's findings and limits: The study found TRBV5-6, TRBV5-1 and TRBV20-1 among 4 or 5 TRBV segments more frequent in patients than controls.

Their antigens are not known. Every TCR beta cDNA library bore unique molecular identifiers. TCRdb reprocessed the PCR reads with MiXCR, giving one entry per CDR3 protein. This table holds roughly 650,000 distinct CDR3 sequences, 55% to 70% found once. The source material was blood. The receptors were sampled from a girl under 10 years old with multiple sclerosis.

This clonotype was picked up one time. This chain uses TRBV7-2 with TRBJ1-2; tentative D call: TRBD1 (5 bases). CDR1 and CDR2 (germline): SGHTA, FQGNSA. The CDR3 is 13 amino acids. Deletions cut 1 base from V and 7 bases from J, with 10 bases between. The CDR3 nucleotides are TGTGCCAGCAGCTTAGGGCCAGGGAGTGGCTACACCTTC. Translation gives CASSLGPGSGYTF.

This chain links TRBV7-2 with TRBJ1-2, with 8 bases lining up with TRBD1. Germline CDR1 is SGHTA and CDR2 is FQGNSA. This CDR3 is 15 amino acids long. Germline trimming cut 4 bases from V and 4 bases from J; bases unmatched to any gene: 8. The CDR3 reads CASSSGQGSGYGYTF. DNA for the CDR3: TGTGCCAGCAGCTCCGGACAGGGAAGCGGCTATGGCTACACCTTC.

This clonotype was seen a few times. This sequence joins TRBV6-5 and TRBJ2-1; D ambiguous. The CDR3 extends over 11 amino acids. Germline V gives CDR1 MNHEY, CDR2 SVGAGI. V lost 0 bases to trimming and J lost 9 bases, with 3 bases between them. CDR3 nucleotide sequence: TGTGCCAGCAGTTACTCAGCTGAGCAGTTCTTC. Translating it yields CASSYSAEQFF.

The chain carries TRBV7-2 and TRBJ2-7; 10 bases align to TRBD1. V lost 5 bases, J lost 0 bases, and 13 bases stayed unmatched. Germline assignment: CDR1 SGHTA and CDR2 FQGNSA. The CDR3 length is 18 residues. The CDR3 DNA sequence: TGTGCCAGCAGCCCCCGGGACAGGGGCGTCAAAAGCTCCTACGAGCAGTACTTC. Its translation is CASSPRDRGVKSSYEQYF.

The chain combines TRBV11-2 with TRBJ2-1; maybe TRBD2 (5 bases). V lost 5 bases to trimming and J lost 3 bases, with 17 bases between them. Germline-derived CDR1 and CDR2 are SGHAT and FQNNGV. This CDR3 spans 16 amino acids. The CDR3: CASSPGGLADYNEQFF. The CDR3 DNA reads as TGTGCCAGCAGCCCCGGTGGGCTAGCTGACTACAATGAGCAGTTCTTC.

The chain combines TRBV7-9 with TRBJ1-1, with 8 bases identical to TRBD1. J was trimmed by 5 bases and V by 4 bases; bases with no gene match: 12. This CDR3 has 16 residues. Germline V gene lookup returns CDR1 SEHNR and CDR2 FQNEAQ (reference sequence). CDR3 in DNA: TGTGCCAGCAGCTCTACAACGAAGGACAGGGAGACTGAAGCTTTCTTT. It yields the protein CASSSTTKDRETEAFF.